Each of the 11 T cell receptor beta chains below was sequenced from the same sample in a study of T cells in women clearing cervical HPV infection. Sequenced by immunoSEQ multiplex PCR; TCRdb stores in-frame clones only, minus some. This sample's table reports 40,000 to 45,000 clones. The specimen sequenced was blood buffy coat. Receptor source: a woman aged 18-70 years with a cervical HPV16 infection that either progressed to CIN3+ or cleared (not recorded which).

In the case of this clone: The observed sequence ends 3 residues before the CDR3 terminus, with the missing tail filled in from the germline J gene. The J gene is TRBJ2-3, the V gene TRBV5-1; 9 bases fit TRBD1. Trimming cost V 0 bases and J 4 bases; bases outside gene matches: 3. The CDR3 spans 15 residues. CDR1 SGHRS and CDR2 YFSETQ come from the germline V gene. CDR3: CASSLDRTGADTQYF. The CDR3 DNA, read in part, is TGCGCCAGCAGCTTGGATAGGACAGGGGCAGATACG.

On this clone: The read ends 3 residues before the CDR3 terminus; that terminus is restored from the germline J gene. This chain links TRBV16 with TRBJ2-3; no firm D call. The germline V gene encodes CDR1 KGHSY and CDR2 FQNENV. The CDR3 spans 13 residues. The sequenced part of the CDR3 DNA is TGTGCCAGCAGCCATGTTAGGGTCGAGACG. It is translated as CASSHVRVET. The whole CDR3 protein reads CASSHVRVETQYF.

CDR3 in amino acids: CSARDAGGETQYF. The sequenced CDR3 bases are TGCAGTGCTAGGGATGCAGGGGGAGAGACC. This chain joins TRBV20-1 and TRBJ2-5; 7 positions agree with TRBD1. The CDR3 goes on 3 residues after the read ends, and that part is filled in from the germline J gene. This CDR3 has 13 amino acids. Germline CDR1 is DFQATT and CDR2 is SNEGSKA (reference sequence). With V trimmed by 3 bases and J by 4 bases, 5 bases remained unmatched.

With respect to this clone: The CDR3 end falls 3 residues outside the read, so it is completed with the germline J gene. The chain joins TRBV7-8 to TRBJ2-1, with 10 bases aligning to TRBD2. Losses at the gene ends were 0 bases for V and 9 bases for J; bases not matched to a gene: 11. This CDR3 has 17 residues. Germline V gives CDR1 SGHVS, CDR2 FQNEAQ. Partial CDR3 DNA: TGTGCCAGCAGCTTAGCGCTAAGGTCTAGCGGGAGAGGTGAG. Protein: CASSLALRSSGRGE. The full CDR3 is CASSLALRSSGRGEQFF.

To note about this clone: The read stops 3 residues short of the end of the CDR3; the missing end is completed from the germline J gene. The chain links TRBV5-6 to TRBJ1-5; the D gene is possibly TRBD1 (5 bases). The germline V gene encodes CDR1 SGHDT and CDR2 YYEEEE. CDR3 size: 12 residues. V shed 0 bases and J shed 8 bases, with 6 bases lying between them. The sequenced CDR3 bases are TGTGCCAGCAGCTTGGGGGGGGAGCCC. Translation gives CASSLGGEP. The CDR3 in its entirety is CASSLGGEPQHF.

Concerning this clone: The read falls 3 residues short of the CDR3 end, and the missing part is taken from the germline J gene. The chain combines TRBV20-1 with TRBJ1-2; D is undetermined. The CDR3 covers 14 residues. CDR1 and CDR2 from the germline V gene are DFQATT and SNEGSKA (reference sequence). V shed 1 base and J shed 6 bases, with 15 bases lying between them. The CDR3: CSARAQERHHGYTF. The DNA read from the CDR3 is TGCAGTGCTAGAGCCCAGGAAAGACACCATGGC.

About this clone: The sequenced fragment ends 3 residues before the CDR3 boundary, so the rest is inferred from the germline J gene. The chain links TRBV18 to TRBJ1-2, with 10 bases matching TRBD1. Germline values: CDR1 KGHSH, CDR2 LQKENI. The CDR3 contains 15 residues. The covered CDR3 bases are TGTGCCAGCTCACCGCAGAGGGGACAGGGGTACGAG. Translation: CASSPQRGQGYE. Given in full, the CDR3 is CASSPQRGQGYEYTF.

As to this clone: The CDR3 end lies 3 residues beyond the end of the read and is filled in from the germline J gene. V usage is TRBV7-2 and J usage is TRBJ2-2; D ambiguous. Trimming removed 3 bases from V and 1 base from J, with 9 bases in between. The CDR3 spans 15 residues. The germline gives CDR1 SGHTA, CDR2 FQGNSA. CDR3 DNA (partial): TGTGCCAGCAGCTTTTTGCAACTGAACACCGGGGAG. Amino acids: CASSFLQLNTGE. The full CDR3 protein is CASSFLQLNTGELFF. The whole variable domain, remainder taken from reference TRBV7-2 and TRBJ2-2, is GAGVSQSPSNKVTEKGKDVELRCDPISGHTALYWYRQSLGQGLEFLIYFQGNSAPDKSGLPSDRFSAERTGGSVSTLTIQRTQQEDSAVYLCASSFLQLNTGELFFGEGSRLTVL.

As for this clone: The CDR3 extends 3 residues past the end of the read, so its final part is completed from the germline J gene. This sequence joins TRBV5-1 and TRBJ2-7; 7 bases map to TRBD1. CDR3 length: 14 residues. Germline V CDR1 and CDR2: SGHRS, YFSETQ. V shed 4 bases and J 1 base; nucleotides not matched to a gene: 5. The CDR3 bases that were read are TGCGCCAGCAGCATTTGGGACAGTTCCTACGAG. Protein: CASSIWDSSYE. The whole CDR3 reads CASSIWDSSYEQYF.

A note on this clone: Sequencing ends 3 residues short of the CDR3 end; the germline J gene provides the rest. V gene TRBV5-1 combines with J gene TRBJ2-3; D gene unclear. Trimming pared 2 bases from V and 3 bases from J, leaving 10 bases between. CDR1 and CDR2 (germline): SGHRS, YFSETQ. This CDR3 has 14 residues. The sequenced CDR3 bases are TGCGCCAGCAGCTTAATAACACCGACAGATACG. Amino acids: CASSLITPTDT. The whole CDR3 is CASSLITPTDTQYF.

A remark on this clone: The read comes to an end 3 residues before the CDR3 does, leaving the germline J gene to fill in the end. The rearrangement joins TRBV7-9 to TRBJ1-2; possibly TRBD1 for D (5 bases). CDR1 and CDR2 (germline): SEHNR, FQNEAQ (reference sequence). The CDR3 totals 14 residues. CDR3 amino acids: CASSISDSHYDYTF. The sequenced CDR3 bases are TGTGCCAGCAGCATAAGTGACAGTCACTACGAC.